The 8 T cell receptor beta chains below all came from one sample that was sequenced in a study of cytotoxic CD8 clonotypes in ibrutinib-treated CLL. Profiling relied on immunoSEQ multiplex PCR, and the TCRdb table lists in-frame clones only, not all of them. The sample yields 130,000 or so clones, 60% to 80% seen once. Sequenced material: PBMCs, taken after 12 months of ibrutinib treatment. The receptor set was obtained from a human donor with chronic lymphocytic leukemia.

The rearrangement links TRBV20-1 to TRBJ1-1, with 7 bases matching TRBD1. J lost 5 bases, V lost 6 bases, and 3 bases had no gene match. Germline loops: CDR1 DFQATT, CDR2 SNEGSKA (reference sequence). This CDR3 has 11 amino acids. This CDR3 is CSAQGMTEAFF. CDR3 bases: TGCAGTGCACAGGGGATGACTGAAGCTTTCTTT.

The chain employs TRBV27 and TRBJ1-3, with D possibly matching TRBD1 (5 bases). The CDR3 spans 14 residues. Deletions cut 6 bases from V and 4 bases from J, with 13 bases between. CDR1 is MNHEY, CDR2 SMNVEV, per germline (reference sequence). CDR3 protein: CASRSGTWGNTIYF. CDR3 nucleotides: TGTGCCAGCAGATCCGGGACCTGGGGAAACACCATATATTTT.

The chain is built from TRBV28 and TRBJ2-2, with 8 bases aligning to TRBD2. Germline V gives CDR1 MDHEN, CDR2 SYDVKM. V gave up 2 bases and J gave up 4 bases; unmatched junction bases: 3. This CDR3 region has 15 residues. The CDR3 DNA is TGTGCCAGCAGTTTAGGCGGGAGGTTCACCGGGGAGCTGTTTTTT. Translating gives CASSLGGRFTGELFF.

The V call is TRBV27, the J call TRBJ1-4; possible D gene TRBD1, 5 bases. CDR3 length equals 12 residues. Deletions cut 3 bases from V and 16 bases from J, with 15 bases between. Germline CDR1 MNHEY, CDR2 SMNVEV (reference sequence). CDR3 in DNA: TGTGCCAGCAGTTTGGGAAAGACAGCGAGGTTTTTT. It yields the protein CASSLGKTARFF.

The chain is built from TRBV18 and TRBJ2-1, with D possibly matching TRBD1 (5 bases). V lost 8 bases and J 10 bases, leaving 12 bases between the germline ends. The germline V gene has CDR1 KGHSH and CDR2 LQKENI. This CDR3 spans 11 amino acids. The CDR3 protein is CASGPNREQFF. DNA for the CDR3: TGTGCCAGCGGACCGAACAGGGAGCAGTTCTTC.

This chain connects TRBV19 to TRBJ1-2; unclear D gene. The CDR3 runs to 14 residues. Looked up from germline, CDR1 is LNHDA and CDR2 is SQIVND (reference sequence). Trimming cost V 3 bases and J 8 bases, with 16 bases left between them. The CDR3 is CASSIVGFSMGYTF. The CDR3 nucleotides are TGTGCCAGTAGTATCGTGGGATTTTCTATGGGCTACACCTTC.

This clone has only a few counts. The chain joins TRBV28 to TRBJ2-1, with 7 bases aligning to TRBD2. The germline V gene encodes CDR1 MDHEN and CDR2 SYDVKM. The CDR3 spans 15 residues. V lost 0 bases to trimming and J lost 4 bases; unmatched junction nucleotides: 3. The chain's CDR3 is CASSLWASGYNEQFF. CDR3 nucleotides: TGTGCCAGCAGTTTATGGGCTAGCGGTTACAATGAGCAGTTCTTC.

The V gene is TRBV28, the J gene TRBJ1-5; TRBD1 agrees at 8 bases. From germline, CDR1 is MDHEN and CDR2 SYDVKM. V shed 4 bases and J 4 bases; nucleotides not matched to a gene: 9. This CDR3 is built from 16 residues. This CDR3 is CASSSRQGKVNQPQHF. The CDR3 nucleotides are TGTGCCAGCAGTTCACGACAGGGGAAAGTAAATCAGCCCCAGCATTTT.